The present TCR beta chain was sequenced within a study of T cell repertoires in cytomegalovirus infection. Study as a whole: Use of recently identified HLA-C-restricted and well-studied HLA-B-restricted CMV epitopes was part of the study. Carrying CMV and the relevant HLA type showed in public TCR beta signatures. General observations from the study: The ex vivo response showed dominance by HLA-C-restricted CMV-specific TCR beta clonotypes. Carriage of CMV together with the relevant HLA was identifiable through cumulative public TCR beta family frequency.

TCRdb called the reads again in MiXCR, with one record for every CDR3 protein. The data contain 550,000 to 700,000 distinct CDR3 sequences, 40% of them singletons. Germline CDR1 is SGHTA and CDR2 is FQGNSA. The CDR3 runs to 11 residues. Trimming took off 5 bases at V and 10 bases at J, with 10 bases between the two ends. This clonotype has a handful of counts. What it binds is unknown. The sample here was cultured PBMCs, taken from culture after CMV antigen stimulation. This chain connects TRBV7-2 to TRBJ2-3; D unresolved. The receptor was isolated from a human donor in good health (CMV status not recorded). Some clones in this sample may be carry-over from other donors' samples. The CDR3 spells CASSEDRPQYF. The CDR3 DNA sequence: TGTGCCAGCAGCGAAGACCGGCCGCAGTATTTT.